This TCR beta chain originates from a study of regulatory T cells in long-lasting Graves disease. The TCR beta library used iRepertoire HTBI primers with Arm-PCR amplification of CDR3. Study processing details: Across samples, more than 55 TRBV and around 14 TRBJ segments were found. One entry per CDR3 protein, called by TCRdb with MiXCR from the multiplex PCR reads. The V and J calls shown here were made by TCRdb, not taken from the authors' results. The sample yields about 310,000 distinct CDR3 sequences, roughly a fifth seen once. Germline lookup yields CDR1 MDHEN and CDR2 SYDVKM. There are 19 residues in the CDR3. Trimming took 3 bases from V and 1 from J; bases not matched to a gene: 17. The time point here: persistent/refractory GD, antithyroid drugs over 5 years with positive TRAb. PBMC RNA was the source of the TCR library. This clonotype was seen at least ten times.

The V and J genes are TRBV28 and TRBJ1-1; 7 positions agree with TRBD1. The TCR comes from a female donor with Graves disease. The starting material was peripheral blood mononuclear cells (PBMCs), obtained when the disease was refractory, from a patient treated with antithyroid drugs. The CDR3 loop reads CASSLFLSGQATSNTEAFF. The DNA of the CDR3 is TGTGCCAGCAGTTTGTTTTTATCCGGACAGGCCACTTCGAACACTGAAGCTTTCTTT.